The source of this TCR beta chain is a study of vaccination effects on CD4 cells after COVID-19. In the ViraFEST assay, antigen-specific CD4+ clonotypes were identified by expansion after peptide-pool stimulation. With nine to eleven days of culture completed, CD4+ T cells were isolated. Sequencing was performed with immunoSEQ multiplex PCR; in TCRdb, only in-frame clones are kept and a portion is missing. The top ten hold approximately 1.7% of the sample, which has about 79,000 clones, around 76% seen once. The CDR3 runs to 13 residues. Trimming took 7 bases from V and 3 from J; bases not matched to a gene: 3. This clone occurred once. Its target is not known.

This TCR derives from a human donor who received a COVID-19 vaccine. V usage is TRBV12-3 or TRBV12-4 and J usage is TRBJ2-5, with TRBD1 identical over 9 bases. The sequencing here drew on CD4+ T cells from PBMCs cultured with HCoV-229E spike peptides, taken before COVID-19 vaccination. The CDR3: CASNRDREETQYF. CDR3 in DNA: TGTGCCAGCAATCGGGACAGGGAAGAGACCCAGTACTTC.